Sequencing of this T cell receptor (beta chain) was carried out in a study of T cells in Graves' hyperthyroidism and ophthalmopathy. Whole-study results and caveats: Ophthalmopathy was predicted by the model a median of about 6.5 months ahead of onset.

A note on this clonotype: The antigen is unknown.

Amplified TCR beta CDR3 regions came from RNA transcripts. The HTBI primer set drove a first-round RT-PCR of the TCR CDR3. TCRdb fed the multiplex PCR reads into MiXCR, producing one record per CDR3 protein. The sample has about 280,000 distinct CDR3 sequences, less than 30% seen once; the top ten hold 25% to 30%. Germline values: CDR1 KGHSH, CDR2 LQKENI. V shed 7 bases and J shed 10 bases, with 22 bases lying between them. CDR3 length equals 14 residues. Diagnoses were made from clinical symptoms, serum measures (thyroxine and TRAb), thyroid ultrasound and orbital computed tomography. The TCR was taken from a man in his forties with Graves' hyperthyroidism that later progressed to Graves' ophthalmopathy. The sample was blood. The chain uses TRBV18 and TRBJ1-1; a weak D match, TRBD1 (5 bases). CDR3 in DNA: TGTGCCAGCTGCGAAACGGGACCCTGCGTGAGAGCTTTCTTT. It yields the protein CASCETGPCVRAFF.